This T cell receptor (beta chain) was recorded in a study of blood T cell repertoires in COVID-19 (dated by TCRdb to 2019 to 2021). A note on the overall study: Samples from collaborators originated in the United States, Italy and Spain and spanned both the acute and convalescent phases of COVID-19. The prospective study material was composed of cDNA or gDNA derived from T cells, B-cell-depleted T cells, or PBMCs. Deeply sampled blood TCRbeta repertoires from subjects exposed to, actively infected with, or recovered from COVID-19 were included in the dataset. The repertoires were made available in a free public database intended to serve as a resource for research on the immune response to SARS-CoV-2. The samples were drawn from the first 160 participants of the ongoing ImmuneRACE study and from more than 1,000 subjects provided by 6 global collaborators. The sample metadata nearly always contained a de-identified subject ID, COVID-19 status, age in years and sex. Where HLA class I and class II types were available, the types were taken from metadata supplied by the sample provider, not from assay-based typing. Here is what the overall study found, with its caveats: How much clinical and demographic metadata was included differed by source and by participant, and the metadata was provided uncurated.

The CDR3, cysteine through phenylalanine, is 12 amino acids long. Only the CDR3 region is kept as DNA, spanning 36 bases read in frame from base 1. For this chain, trimming is 9 bases at the V end and 6 bases at the J end, and the number of junction bases without a gene match is 2. The CDR1 and CDR2 encoded by the germline V gene are SGHTA and FQGNSA. In the prospective study, participants were roughly 18 to 95 years old, resided in 24 geographic areas of the United States, and were enrolled through a virtual design. In the prospective study, cohorts were assigned on the basis of participant-reported clinical history obtained from a screening survey and a study questionnaire. Mobile phlebotomists in the prospective study collected whole blood, serum and a nasopharyngeal or oropharyngeal swab from every participant. Participants in the prospective study had the option to provide additional blood draws and questionnaires over a 2-month period. Before DNA extraction, prospective study blood samples were shipped either frozen or at room temperature.

In its sample, this clone was seen once. This receptor's antigen is unknown. Nothing much larger sits one base from this clone, and base qualities are not available. The immunoSEQ Assay, a bias-controlled multiplex PCR, was used to amplify TCRbeta CDR3 regions from genomic DNA. Regarding the original processing steps: Nucleated cell counts per sample were estimated from amplification of reference gene primers within the assay. To quantify the absolute abundance of each unique TCRbeta CDR3 rearrangement, sequence reads were collapsed and filtered. For each sample, productive Simpson clonality was calculated as the square root of Simpson's diversity index over productive rearrangements. Not all clones reach the TCRdb copy of this immuneACCESS table, which keeps in-frame sequences only. Checked studies attribute under half of the gap to unresolved V genes and leave the rest unexplained. V, J and clone size are those of that table, while D and trimming were read from the DNA. The sample includes 200,000 or so clones, with 80% to 90% observed a single time. Over 3% of the sample is taken by the ten largest.

The rearranged chain carries TRBV7-2 and TRBJ2-7, with 13 junctional bases fitting TRBD2. The TCR sequence derives from a woman aged 40 to 55 with acute COVID-19. The sample consisted of PBMCs or T cells enriched from blood (not recorded which). CDR3 reads: CASTSGGAEQYF. The nucleotide sequence reads TGTGCCAGTACTAGCGGGGGGGCCGAGCAGTACTTC.